These 8 T cell receptor beta chains were sequenced from one sample in a study of T cell responses to AZD1222 COVID-19 vaccine. Clones were sequenced by immunoSEQ multiplex PCR, and TCRdb holds only the in-frame ones, with some missing. The table has about 67,000 clones, about 85% seen once; the top ten hold 21%. Source: peripheral blood, taken on day 0 of AZD1222 vaccination. These receptor sequences come from an adult in good health.

The rearrangement uses TRBV7-2 and TRBJ1-5; D unresolved. Germline values: CDR1 SGHTA, CDR2 FQGNSA. The CDR3 covers 12 residues. V was pared by 2 bases and J by 1 base, with 0 bases between. The CDR3 DNA reads TGTGCCAGCAGCTTAAGCAATCAGCCCCAGCATTTT. Its protein product is CASSLSNQPQHF.

CDR3 loop: CASRVDSNTEAFF. The CDR3 DNA reads as TGCGCCAGCAGGGTGGACTCGAACACTGAAGCTTTCTTT. The chain has TRBV10-1 and TRBJ1-1; D is uncertain. This CDR3 contains 13 residues. Per germline, CDR1 WNHNN and CDR2 SYGVQD (reference sequence). Trimming shortened V by 6 bases and J by 1 base, and 9 bases separated the two germline ends.

In its sample, this clone was seen a few times. Here the CDR3 reads CSVGGSNYEQYF. The CDR3, as DNA: TGCAGCGTTGGGGGCAGTAACTACGAGCAGTACTTC. The chain links TRBV29-1 to TRBJ2-7; D might be TRBD1 (5 bases). Trimming stripped 4 bases from V and 3 bases from J, with 10 bases between. Per the germline V gene, CDR1 is SQVTM and CDR2 is ANQGSEA. The CDR3 is 12 residues long.

This clone occurred once. The chain uses TRBV19 and TRBJ1-2; D is unclear. The CDR3 contains 14 residues. The V gene's germline CDR1 is LNHDA and CDR2 SQIVND (reference sequence). Trimming took off 9 bases at V and 7 bases at J, with 21 bases between the two ends. The CDR3 loop is CASQYGDTVGGYTF. The CDR3 DNA follows: TGTGCCAGCCAGTATGGGGATACAGTTGGTGGCTACACCTTC. Supplemented by reference TRBV19 and TRBJ1-2, the full variable domain reads DGGITQSPKYLFRKEGQNVTLSCEQNLNHDAMYWYRQDPGQGLRLIYYSQIVNDFQKGDIAEGYSVSREKKESFPLTVTSAQKNPTAFYLCASQYGDTVGGYTFGSGTRLTVV.

The V gene is TRBV7-3, the J gene TRBJ2-1, with no clear D. Germline CDR1 SGHTA, CDR2 FQGTGA. The V end was cut by 9 bases, the J end by 9 bases, with 12 bases between. The CDR3 loop spans 11 amino acids. This CDR3 reads CASRGAGEQFF. CDR3 in DNA: TGTGCCAGTAGAGGAGCTGGTGAGCAGTTCTTC.

This sequence joins TRBV6-5 and TRBJ1-1, with TRBD1 identical over 9 bases. Germline lookup yields CDR1 MNHEY and CDR2 SVGAGI. V shed 3 bases and J 4 bases; nucleotides not matched to a gene: 6. The CDR3 is 15 residues long. DNA for the CDR3: TGTGCCAGCAGTTATGTGGGGACAGGGCGCACTGAAGCTTTCTTT. This translates into CASSYVGTGRTEAFF.

The chain employs TRBV7-2 and TRBJ2-1; TRBD2 aligns across 9 bases. Germline assignment: CDR1 SGHTA and CDR2 FQGNSA. The CDR3 is 16 amino acids. After removal of 2 bases from V and 6 bases from J, the junction contained 8 bases not matched to a gene. CDR3 sequence: CASSLRGQAGGNEQFF. CDR3 coding DNA: TGTGCCAGCAGCTTAAGGGGCCAAGCGGGAGGCAATGAGCAGTTCTTC.

The chain carries TRBV29-1 and TRBJ1-2; TRBD1 might be the D (5 bases). Germline CDR1 is SQVTM and CDR2 is ANQGSEA. V was shortened by 3 bases and J by 2 bases, with 10 bases between the two germline ends. CDR3 size: 13 residues. As DNA, the CDR3 is TGCAGCGTTGATCACAGGTTAAACTATGGCTACACCTTC. It is translated as CSVDHRLNYGYTF.